Below are 19 T cell receptor beta chains sequenced from a single sample in a study of OX40 agonist ivuxolimab in advanced cancers. Assay: immunoSEQ multiplex PCR; the TCRdb copy retains only in-frame clones and omits some. Here the sample spans about 48,000 clones, about 91% being singletons. The input for sequencing was CD4+ or CD8+ T cells sorted from blood, taken in a trial of the OX40 agonist ivuxolimab. The source is an adult with an advanced solid tumor such as melanoma, head and neck, liver or kidney cancer.

The CDR3 is CASSPSGTSGRAPYEQYF. The CDR3 DNA reads as TGCGCCAGCAGCCCCTCAGGGACTAGCGGGAGGGCCCCCTACGAGCAGTACTTC. The chain couples TRBV4-1 to TRBJ2-7; 16 nucleotides agree with TRBD2. Germline V CDR1 and CDR2: MGHRA, YSYEKL. Losses at the gene ends were 4 bases for V and 2 bases for J; bases not matched to a gene: 8. The CDR3 covers 18 residues.

The CDR3 coding sequence is TGTGCCAGCAGCTTAGGTGTGCCTGAAGCTTTCTTT. It translates to CASSLGVPEAFF. The chain is built from TRBV7-9 and TRBJ1-1; D is unclear. V shed 1 base and J shed 6 bases, with 6 bases lying between them. Per the germline V gene, CDR1 is SEHNR and CDR2 is FQNEAQ (reference sequence). The CDR3 spans 12 residues.

The chain employs TRBV25-1 and TRBJ2-7; TRBD1 or TRBD2 may be the D gene (5 bases each). V lost 5 bases and J lost 3, with 17 bases in between. From germline, CDR1 is MGHDK and CDR2 SYGVNS. The CDR3 loop spans 15 amino acids. The CDR3: CASSPTWGIHYEQYF. The CDR3 DNA sequence: TGTGCCAGCAGTCCTACCTGGGGGATTCACTACGAGCAGTACTTC.

This sequence joins TRBV9 and TRBJ1-1; weak D call: TRBD1 (6 bases). Trimming removed 4 bases from V and 3 bases from J, with 22 bases in between. CDR1 is SGDLS and CDR2 is YYNGEE in the germline V gene. There are 17 residues in the CDR3. The CDR3 nucleotides read TGTGCCAGCAGCCCCCGGACAGACGCAAGGGCTTACACTGAAGCTTTCTTT. It codes for CASSPRTDARAYTEAFF.

The V gene is TRBV29-1, the J gene TRBJ1-2; 7 positions agree with TRBD1. The CDR3 length is 12 residues. With V trimmed by 7 bases and J by 8 bases, 10 bases remained unmatched. Germline V gene lookup returns CDR1 SQVTM and CDR2 ANQGSEA. In DNA, the CDR3 is TGCAGCGGCCGGGACAGTCCTTTCGGCTACACCTTC. It translates to CSGRDSPFGYTF. Variable domain in full (rest from reference TRBV29-1 and TRBJ1-2): SAVISQKPSRDICQRGTSLTIQCQVDSQVTMMFWYRQQPGQSLTLIATANQGSEATYESGFVIDKFPISRPNLTFSTLTVSNMSPEDSSIYLCSGRDSPFGYTFGSGTRLTVV.

CDR3: CASSFPTGVETQYF. CDR3 bases: TGTGCCAGCAGTTTCCCTACAGGGGTAGAGACCCAGTACTTC. This chain joins TRBV28 and TRBJ2-5, with 7 bases identical to TRBD1. V shed 3 bases and J 4 bases; nucleotides not matched to a gene: 5. The CDR3 is 14 amino acids. CDR1 MDHEN and CDR2 SYDVKM come from the germline V gene.

This clone is a singleton in its sample. This chain connects TRBV29-1 to TRBJ2-7; D remains ambiguous. Germline CDR1 and CDR2: SQVTM and ANQGSEA. V was pared by 0 bases and J by 9 bases, with 12 bases between. This CDR3 is 12 amino acids long. CDR3 bases: TGCAGCGTTGAAGACCCATTGGTAGGGCAGTACGTC. It encodes CSVEDPLVGQYV.

The CDR3 is CASSQVSTAGANVLTF. The CDR3 region has the DNA TGTGCCAGCAGCCAAGTGTCTACGGCTGGGGCCAACGTCCTGACTTTC. The rearrangement joins TRBV4-2 to TRBJ2-6; D not resolved. CDR1 and CDR2 (germline): LGHNA, YNFKEQ. The CDR3 runs to 16 residues. Trimming stripped 1 base from V and 2 bases from J, with 9 bases between.

This chain links TRBV6-6 with TRBJ2-7; no definite D call. This CDR3 region has 15 residues. Trimming pared 7 bases from V and 4 bases from J, leaving 20 bases between. Germline lookup yields CDR1 MNHNY and CDR2 SVGAGI (reference sequence). In DNA form, the CDR3 reads TGTGCCAGCACCAAACATACAGTGGGAAGTTACGAGCAGTACTTC. This translates into CASTKHTVGSYEQYF.

The J gene is TRBJ2-2, the V gene TRBV7-6; 8 positions match TRBD2. The trim removed 3 bases at V and 8 bases at J, leaving 2 bases unmatched. Germline V gene sequence: CDR1 SGHVS, CDR2 FNYEAQ. The CDR3 has 13 amino acids. This chain's CDR3 is CASSFSGVGELFF. CDR3 in DNA: TGTGCCAGCAGCTTTAGCGGGGTTGGGGAGCTGTTTTTT. The full variable domain, with the rest looked up from reference TRBV7-6 and TRBJ2-2, is GAGVSQSPRYKVTKRGQDVALRCDPISGHVSLYWYRQALGQGPEFLTYFNYEAQQDKSGLPNDRFSAERPEGSISTLTIQRTEQRDSAMYRCASSFSGVGELFFGEGSRLTVL.

This chain joins TRBV19 and TRBJ1-5, with 8 bases aligning to TRBD1. Germline V gene sequence: CDR1 LNHDA, CDR2 SQIVND (reference sequence). The J segment lost 5 bases and the V segment lost 6 bases, leaving 6 bases of the junction unmatched. The CDR3 length is 14 residues. The chain's CDR3 is CASRMDRAHQPQHF. The CDR3 bases are TGTGCCAGTAGGATGGACAGGGCCCATCAGCCCCAGCATTTT.

The chain has TRBV27 and TRBJ2-3, with 14 bases aligning to TRBD2. Germline CDR1 and CDR2: MNHEY and SMNVEV (reference sequence). The ends lost 5 bases at V and 4 bases at J; junction bases unmatched: 11. The CDR3 is made up of 18 amino acids. The CDR3 sequence is CASSQTPTSGGAADTQYF. The CDR3 nucleotides are TGTGCCAGCAGTCAGACACCGACTAGCGGGGGGGCGGCAGATACGCAGTATTTT.

The V call is TRBV6-6, the J call TRBJ2-1; 12 bases line up with TRBD2. Germline CDR1 and CDR2: MNHNY and SVGAGI (reference sequence). With 7 bases clipped from V and 6 bases from J, the junction kept 10 bases outside the gene matches. This CDR3 has 16 amino acids. CDR3 loop: CASTLGLAGPFNEQFF. The CDR3 nucleotides are TGTGCCAGCACCCTAGGACTAGCGGGGCCTTTCAATGAGCAGTTCTTC.

The V and J genes are TRBV13 and TRBJ2-5, with 8 bases aligning to TRBD2. TRBJ2-7 matches the DNA end more closely, so the J call is doubtful. This CDR3 contains 13 residues. Looked up from germline, CDR1 is PRHDT and CDR2 is FYEKMQ (reference sequence). The CDR3 sequence: CASSRGTSYEQYF. DNA of the CDR3: TGTGCCAGCAGCCGCGGGACTAGCTACGAGCAGTACTTC.

The rearrangement joins TRBV28 to TRBJ1-5, with unresolved D. The V end lost 2 bases, the J end lost 0 bases, and 11 bases lay between the germline ends. The germline V gene encodes CDR1 MDHEN and CDR2 SYDVKM. CDR3 length: 16 residues. CDR3 region: CASSLLRSYSNQPQHF. CDR3 nucleotide sequence: TGTGCCAGCAGTTTACTTCGCAGCTATAGCAATCAGCCCCAGCATTTT.

The V and J genes are TRBV7-8 and TRBJ1-6, with a weak D call TRBD1 (6 bases). The V gene lost 7 bases and the J gene lost 0 bases, with 13 bases spanning the gap. The germline V gene encodes CDR1 SGHVS and CDR2 FQNEAQ. The CDR3 has 16 amino acids. The CDR3 here is CASTLAGHSYNSPLHF. DNA for the CDR3: TGTGCCAGCACCCTGGCGGGACACTCCTATAATTCACCCCTCCACTTT.

This clone was found a few times. This sequence joins TRBV15 and TRBJ2-7, with D perhaps TRBD2 (5 bases). Germline CDR1 is LNHNV and CDR2 is YYDKDF (reference sequence). CDR3 length equals 14 residues. Trimming took off 4 bases at V and 2 bases at J, with 12 bases between the two ends. The CDR3, as DNA: TGTGCCACCAGCAAAGAGGGAGAGACCTACGAGCAGTACTTC. Amino acid sequence: CATSKEGETYEQYF.

The gene calls are TRBV4-1 and TRBJ1-4, with D possibly TRBD1 on 6 matching bases. The CDR3 covers 17 residues. The V end was cut by 0 bases, the J end by 2 bases, with 13 bases between. The V gene's germline CDR1 is MGHRA and CDR2 YSYEKL. The CDR3: CASSQERGQGTNEKLFF. The CDR3 bases are TGCGCCAGCAGCCAAGAGCGGGGGCAGGGGACTAATGAAAAACTGTTTTTT.

J is TRBJ2-1 and V is TRBV2; D may be TRBD2 (6 bases). The V end was cut by 2 bases, the J end by 0 bases, with 14 bases between. The length of the CDR3 is 17 residues. The germline V gene has CDR1 SNHLY and CDR2 FYNNEI. CDR3 nucleotides: TGTGCCAGCAGTGAAACGACGGGGCGGGACTCCTACAATGAGCAGTTCTTC. Amino acids: CASSETTGRDSYNEQFF.